This T cell receptor (beta chain) originates from a study of early T cells in non-severe SARS-CoV-2 infection. For the study at large: Sequencing of bulk RNA from unsorted whole blood was done, without chain pairing.

This clonotype has at least ten counts. The antigen is undetermined. Findings and limits, study-wide: Anti-spike CD8 responses were favored by VDJdb matching, which missed private and CD4 specificities.

The V and J ends lost 3 bases and 1 base respectively, with 7 bases between them. This CDR3 contains 13 residues. Per germline, CDR1 SGHNT and CDR2 YYREEE (reference sequence). Unique molecular identifier tags were affixed to discrete cDNA molecules. TCRdb reanalysed the 5' RACE reads using MiXCR and keeps one entry per CDR3 protein. The data contain about 100,000 distinct CDR3 sequences, roughly 13% of them singletons. This clonotype was obtained from an adult who was a healthcare worker with PCR-confirmed SARS-CoV-2 infection or an uninfected control (not recorded which). Input material: whole blood. The rearrangement joins TRBV5-4 to TRBJ2-5; no firm D call. The CDR3 sequence: CASSSGFQETQYF. In DNA form, the CDR3 reads TGTGCCAGCAGCTCCGGATTCCAAGAGACCCAGTACTTC.